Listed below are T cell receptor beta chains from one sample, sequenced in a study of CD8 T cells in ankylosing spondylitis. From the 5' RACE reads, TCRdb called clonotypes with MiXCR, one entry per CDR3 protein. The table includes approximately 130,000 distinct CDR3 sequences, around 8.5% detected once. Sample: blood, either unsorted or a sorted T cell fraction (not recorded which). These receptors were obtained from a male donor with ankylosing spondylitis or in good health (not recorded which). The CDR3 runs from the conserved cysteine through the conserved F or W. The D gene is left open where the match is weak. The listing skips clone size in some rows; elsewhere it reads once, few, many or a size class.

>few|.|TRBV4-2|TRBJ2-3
TGTGCCAGCAGCCAAGAAGTGTCCGCAGATACGCAGTATTTT
CASSQEVSADTQYF
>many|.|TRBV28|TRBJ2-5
TGTGCCAGCAAAGGAGCCCAAGAGACCCAGTACTTC
CASKGAQETQYF
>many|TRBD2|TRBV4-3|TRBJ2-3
TGCGCCAGCAGCCACACTAGCGGTAGCACAGATACGCAGTATTTT
CASSHTSGSTDTQYF
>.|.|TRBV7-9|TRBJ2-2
TGTGCCAGCAGAGACGTGACCGCGTCCGGGGAGCTGTTTTTT
CASRDVTASGELFF
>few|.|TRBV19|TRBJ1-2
TGTGCCAGTAGTGCTAGGTCGGGCCCTTCCTATGGCTACACCTTC
CASSARSGPSYGYTF
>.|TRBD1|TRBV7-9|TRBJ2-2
TGTGCCAGCACAGGGGGAAGTGTCTCGAACACCGGGGAGCTGTTTTTT
CASTGGSVSNTGELFF
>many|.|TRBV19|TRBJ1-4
TGTGCCAGTAGTTCTTTAAGTGGAGGAGAAGAAAAACTGTTTTTT
CASSSLSGGEEKLFF
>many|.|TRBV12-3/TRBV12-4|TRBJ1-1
TGTGCCAGCAGTTTAACAGGGCGGGGTACTGAAGCTTTCTTT
CASSLTGRGTEAFF
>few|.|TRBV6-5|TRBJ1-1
TGTGCCAGCAGTTACTCGGCAGGAGAGAACACTGAAGCTTTCTTT
CASSYSAGENTEAFF
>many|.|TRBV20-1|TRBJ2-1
TGCAGTGTCCCTCCGGGACTCTATAATGAGCAGTTCTTC
CSVPPGLYNEQFF
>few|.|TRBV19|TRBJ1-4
TGTGCCAGTACCCGCAGGCTGGGTAATGAAAAACTGTTTTTT
CASTRRLGNEKLFF
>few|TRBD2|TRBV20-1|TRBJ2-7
TGCAGTGCCCCGGGACTAGCGGGAGCCGGGAGCTCCTACGAGCAGTACTTC
CSAPGLAGAGSSYEQYF
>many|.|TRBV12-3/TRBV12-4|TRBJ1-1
TGTGCCAGCGGATTCTCGGCACGCACTGAAGCTTTCTTT
CASGFSARTEAFF
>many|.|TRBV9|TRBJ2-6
TGTGCCAGCAGCGTAGCAGGTGCTGGGGCCAACGTCCTGACTTTC
CASSVAGAGANVLTF
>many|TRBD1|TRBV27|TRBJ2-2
TGTGCCAGCAGTTCGTGGGGGACAGGAGACATCGGGGAGCTGTTTTTT
CASSSWGTGDIGELFF
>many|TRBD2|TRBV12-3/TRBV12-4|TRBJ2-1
TGTGCCAGCAGTTCGAGGACTAGAAGTGCCAATGAGCAGTTCTTC
CASSSRTRSANEQFF
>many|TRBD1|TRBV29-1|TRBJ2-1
TGCAGCGTTGAGCAGGGGGCGCGGGATGAGCAGTTCTTC
CSVEQGARDEQFF
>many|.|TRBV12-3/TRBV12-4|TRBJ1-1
TGTGCCAGCAGTTTATCTGACAGGCTGAACACTGAAGCTTTCTTT
CASSLSDRLNTEAFF
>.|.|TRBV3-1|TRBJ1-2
TGTGCCAGCAGCCAAACCTATGGCTACACCTTC
CASSQTYGYTF
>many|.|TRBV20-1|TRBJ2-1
TGCAGTGCTCAAAGGGGGGGGAAGGATGAGCAGTTCTTC
CSAQRGGKDEQFF
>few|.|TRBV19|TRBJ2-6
TGTGCCAGTAGTATTAACAGGGCCGGGGCCAACGTCCTGACTTTC
CASSINRAGANVLTF
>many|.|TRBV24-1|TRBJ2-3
TGTGCCACCAGTGATGCAGGGGTCGAAGATACGCAGTATTTT
CATSDAGVEDTQYF
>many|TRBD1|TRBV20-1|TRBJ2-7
TGCAGTGCTGGGAGCAGGGGGTACGAGCAGTACTTC
CSAGSRGYEQYF
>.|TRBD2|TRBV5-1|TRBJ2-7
TGCGCCAGCAGCTTCGGGGGGACGACAACCTACGAGCAGTACTTC
CASSFGGTTTYEQYF
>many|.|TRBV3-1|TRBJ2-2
TGTGCCAGCAACGTAGGGGCGAAGACCGGGGAGCTGTTTTTT
CASNVGAKTGELFF
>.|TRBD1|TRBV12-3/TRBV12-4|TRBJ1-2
TGTGCCAGCAGTTCCGGGACAGGGGTGAGGACAGGCTACACCTTC
CASSSGTGVRTGYTF
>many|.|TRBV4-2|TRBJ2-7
TGTGCCAGCAGGCCAGAGGAGGGGGGTGAGGCCGACGAGCAGTACTTC
CASRPEEGGEADEQYF
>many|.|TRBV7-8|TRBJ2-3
TGTGCCAGCAGCTTAAGCCGGGCGCAGTATTTT
CASSLSRAQYF
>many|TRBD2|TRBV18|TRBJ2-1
TGTGCCAGCTCACCAAAGGCTAGCGGGAGAAATGAGCAGTTCTTC
CASSPKASGRNEQFF
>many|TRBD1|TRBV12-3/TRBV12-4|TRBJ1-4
TGTGCCAGCAGTACCAGGGACAGAGGCAATGAAAAACTGTTTTTT
CASSTRDRGNEKLFF
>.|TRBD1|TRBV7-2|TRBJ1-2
TGTGCCAGCAGCTCACAGGGGGCGGTTGGCTACACCTTC
CASSSQGAVGYTF
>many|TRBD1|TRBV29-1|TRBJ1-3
TGCAGCGTTGGACAGGGTAACTCTGGAAACACCATATATTTT
CSVGQGNSGNTIYF
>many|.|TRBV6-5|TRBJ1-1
TGTGCCAGCAGTTACTCCCGAACGACGGGGGGCCTGAACACTGAAGCTTTCTTT
CASSYSRTTGGLNTEAFF
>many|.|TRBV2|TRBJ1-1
TGTGCCAGCGGGGACCGAACCTTAATGAACACTGAAGCTTTCTTT
CASGDRTLMNTEAFF
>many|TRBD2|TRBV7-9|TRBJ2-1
TGTGCCAGCAGTCCTCGAGCGGGAGGAGCGTACAATGAGCAGTTCTTC
CASSPRAGGAYNEQFF
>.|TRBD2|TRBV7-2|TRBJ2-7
TGTGCCAGCAGTTTGGGACTAGCGGGAGGGACGCAGGGGCAGTACTTC
CASSLGLAGGTQGQYF